These T cell receptor beta chains were read from a single sample in a study of Graves' ophthalmopathy and Graves' hyperthyroidism. TCRdb ran MiXCR on the multiplex PCR reads and lists one entry per CDR3 protein. The profile shows hundreds of thousands of distinct CDR3 sequences, approximately 15% of them singletons. Specimen: blood. The source is a woman aged 25 to 45 with Graves' ophthalmopathy. Each CDR3 is given with its conserved first and last residue. A D gene is named only where the DNA matches it firmly. A clone size is listed for some rows: how often the clone was seen (once, few, many), or a class if it is expanded.

few	TRBV10-3	TRBJ1-2	-	TGTGCCATCAATCCCGGGATACGGTGGGACTATGGCTACACCTTC	CAINPGIRWDYGYTF
many	TRBV20-1	TRBJ2-7	-	TGCAGTGCTCACGAAGGGACATCCGTCTCCTACGAGCAGTACTTC	CSAHEGTSVSYEQYF
few	TRBV15	TRBJ2-2	-	TGTGCCACGACCCCGGCCAGGGGCCAACAGTACACCGGGGAGCTGTTTTTT	CATTPARGQQYTGELFF
many	TRBV5-1	TRBJ2-5	TRBD2	TGTGCCAGCAGTTCGGGCCTAGCGGGTGCAGAGACCCAGTACTTC	CASSSGLAGAETQYF
many	TRBV6-1	TRBJ2-1	TRBD1	TGTGCCAGCAGACGGGACAGGGGGCGGAATGAGCAGTTCTTC	CASRRDRGRNEQFF
-	TRBV24-1	TRBJ2-2	TRBD1	TGTGCCACCAGTGCTACGGACAGGGACACCGGGGAGCTGTTTTTT	CATSATDRDTGELFF
many	TRBV28	TRBJ1-1	TRBD1	TGTGCCAGCAGTCTACCACGACAGGGGATCACTGAAGCTTTCTTT	CASSLPRQGITEAFF
many	TRBV14	TRBJ2-4	-	TGTGCCAGCAGCCAAGCGACAGCCAAAAACATTCAGTACTTC	CASSQATAKNIQYF
many	TRBV6-1	TRBJ1-2	-	TGTGCCAGCAGTGAAAGAGGAGGGGACCACACCTTC	CASSERGGDHTF
-	TRBV5-1	TRBJ2-5	TRBD1	TGCGCCAGCAGCTTAACGATCAGGGGGGAGACCCAGTACTTC	CASSLTIRGETQYF
-	TRBV7-3	TRBJ2-5	-	TGTGCCAGCAGCTTATGGGGGCTAGGTCAAGAGACCCAGTACTTC	CASSLWGLGQETQYF
-	TRBV13	TRBJ2-7	-	TGTGCCAGCAGCTTAGGGAAGGGAAGCTACGAGCAGTACTTC	CASSLGKGSYEQYF
many	TRBV12-3/TRBV12-4	TRBJ1-6	TRBD1	TGTGCCAGCACCTTAGCGGGGGACAGCAATAATTCACCCCTCCACTTT	CASTLAGDSNNSPLHF
-	TRBV6-5	TRBJ1-2	TRBD1	TGTGCCAGCAGTTCCCCCGGGACAGGGGACGGCTACACCTTC	CASSSPGTGDGYTF
many	TRBV20-1	TRBJ2-5	TRBD1	TGCAGTGCTAGCCCGACAGGGGTCAAGACCCAGTACTTC	CSASPTGVKTQYF
many	TRBV12-3/TRBV12-4	TRBJ2-7	-	TGTGCCAGCAGTTTATCGGGGTACGACTACGAGCAGTACTTC	CASSLSGYDYEQYF
many	TRBV6-1	TRBJ1-1	-	TGTGCCAGCAGTGTGGCAGACACTGAAGCTTTCTTT	CASSVADTEAFF
-	TRBV4-1	TRBJ1-1	-	TGCGCCAGCAGCCGAGTTGGGACGGAAGGTGAAGCTTTCTTT	CASSRVGTEGEAFF